The 25 T cell receptor beta chains listed next were all sequenced from one sample in a study of human T cells and chemical hapten exposure. Noted time point: patch test 1, 2 weeks after DPC sensitization. Treatment given: therapeutic diphenylcyclopropenone sensitization with weekly scalp DPC. TCRdb passed the RACE reads through MiXCR, listing each CDR3 protein once. The table lists tens of thousands of distinct CDR3 sequences, roughly 10% of them singletons. Sequences were derived from whole blood, sampled in connection with sensitization to the hapten diphenylcyclopropenone (DPC). These receptor sequences come from a woman aged 55-75 years with alopecia areata. Some clones in this sample may be carry-over from other donors' samples.

This clonotype was picked up a small number of times. The chain has TRBV2 and TRBJ1-2; TRBD1 matches 8 bases. J lost 0 bases, V lost 6 bases, and 6 bases had no gene match. This CDR3 region has 15 residues. Germline-derived CDR1 and CDR2 are SNHLY and FYNNEI. The CDR3 region is CASRDRVGTNYGYTF. Here the CDR3 DNA reads TGTGCCAGCAGGGACAGGGTCGGAACTAACTATGGCTACACCTTC.

This clonotype was detected ten times or more. This chain joins TRBV5-1 and TRBJ1-6; D is undetermined. The CDR3 loop spans 14 amino acids. V lost 1 base and J lost 5, with 7 bases in between. The germline CDR1 and CDR2 sequences are SGHRS and YFSETQ. The CDR3 bases are TGCGCCAGCAGCTTGAACGGCGATAATTCACCCCTCCACTTT. Its translation is CASSLNGDNSPLHF.

The rearrangement uses TRBV20-1 and TRBJ2-1, with 9 bases lining up with TRBD2. The germline V gene has CDR1 DFQATT and CDR2 SNEGSKA (reference sequence). This CDR3 region has 14 residues. The V and J ends lost 4 bases and 5 bases, in that order; junction bases with no gene match: 6. The CDR3 nucleotides are TGCAGTGCTAATCTAGCGGGGAGGAACAATGAGCAGTTCTTC. Translating gives CSANLAGRNNEQFF.

The chain carries TRBV2 and TRBJ2-1; 7 bases agree with TRBD2. Trimming took 8 bases from V and 1 from J; bases not matched to a gene: 5. The germline gives CDR1 SNHLY, CDR2 FYNNEI. The CDR3 consists of 14 residues. Here the CDR3 reads CASVAGESYNEQFF. CDR3 DNA: TGTGCCAGCGTCGCGGGGGAGTCCTACAATGAGCAGTTCTTC.

This clonotype occurred many times. V usage is TRBV2 and J usage is TRBJ2-3; D is ambiguous. Germline CDR1 reads SNHLY; CDR2 reads FYNNEI. The CDR3 loop spans 13 amino acids. V gave up 3 bases and J gave up 4 bases, with 8 bases separating them. The chain's CDR3 is CASSDPRPDTQYF. CDR3 DNA: TGTGCCAGCAGTGATCCCCGCCCAGATACGCAGTATTTT.

This clonotype was counted ten times or more. The chain is built from TRBV18 and TRBJ2-3; TRBD2 matches 12 bases. This CDR3 contains 17 residues. Germline lookup yields CDR1 KGHSH and CDR2 LQKENI. V was clipped by 3 bases and J by 0 bases; unmatched bases: 4. For the CDR3, the DNA is TGTGCCAGCTCACCCAGACTAGCGGGGGCTAGCACAGATACGCAGTATTTT. It encodes CASSPRLAGASTDTQYF.

The V gene is TRBV30, the J gene TRBJ2-4; the D is unclear. The CDR3 consists of 13 residues. CDR1 is GTSNPN, CDR2 SVGIG, per germline (reference sequence). Trimming cost V 4 bases and J 0 bases, with 7 bases left between them. The CDR3 sequence: CAWNHIAKNIQYF. CDR3 sequence (DNA): TGTGCCTGGAATCATATAGCCAAAAACATTCAGTACTTC.

The V gene is TRBV2, the J gene TRBJ1-4, with 9 bases identical to TRBD1. Unmatched junction bases numbered 3, after V lost 7 bases and J lost 3 bases. CDR1 is SNHLY, CDR2 FYNNEI, per germline. The CDR3 spans 14 residues. Written as DNA, the CDR3 is TGTGCCAGCAACCGACAGGGGGCTAATGAAAAACTGTTTTTT. Encoded protein: CASNRQGANEKLFF.

This clonotype was seen more than once but under ten times. One end of the junction does not line up with germline, which may come from a read error. The rearrangement links TRBV10-3 to TRBJ1-1; D unresolved. The germline V gene encodes CDR1 ENHRY and CDR2 SYGVKD. The CDR3 has 13 residues. CDR3 coding DNA: TGTGCCATCAATGAGGCGCGGGGCACTGAAGCTTTCTTT. Translation gives CAINEARGTEAFF.

This clonotype was seen ten or more times. The V and J genes are TRBV29-1 and TRBJ1-2, with TRBD1 identical over 9 bases. J was trimmed by 6 bases and V by 4 bases; bases with no gene match: 9. In germline, CDR1 is SQVTM, CDR2 ANQGSEA. The CDR3 spans 14 residues. CDR3 in amino acids: CSVGPRDRAHGYTF. CDR3 bases: TGCAGCGTTGGCCCTAGGGACAGGGCCCATGGCTACACCTTC.

This clonotype was counted only a few times. The chain recombines TRBV6-6 with TRBJ1-1; D possibly corresponds to TRBD1 (5 bases). V lost 2 bases, J lost 3 bases, and 10 bases lay in between. The germline CDR1 and CDR2 sequences are MNHNY and SVGAGI (reference sequence). The CDR3 runs to 14 residues. This CDR3 is CASSYAWGDTEAFF. The CDR3 DNA reads TGTGCCAGCAGTTACGCCTGGGGGGACACTGAAGCTTTCTTT.

The chain recombines TRBV29-1 with TRBJ2-1; D may correspond to TRBD1 or TRBD2 (5 bases each). Trimming stripped 6 bases from V and 2 bases from J, with 11 bases between. The CDR3 sequence is 13 residues long. Germline loops: CDR1 SQVTM, CDR2 ANQGSEA. CDR3 in DNA: TGCAGCGTCCCGGGACGAACCTACAATGAGCAGTTCTTC. Amino acids: CSVPGRTYNEQFF.

There are many counts of this clonotype. The rearrangement joins TRBV20-1 to TRBJ1-1; tentative D call: TRBD1 (5 bases). This CDR3 comprises 15 residues. Germline V gene sequence: CDR1 DFQATT, CDR2 SNEGSKA (reference sequence). Trimming removed 0 bases from V and 2 bases from J, with 13 bases in between. CDR3 in DNA: TGCAGTGCTAGAGATTTCGTCGGGGGAAACACTGAAGCTTTCTTT. Translated, it gives CSARDFVGGNTEAFF.

This clonotype showed up just a few times. The DNA of the CDR3 is TGTGCCAGCTCACCAGGCCAGGCGGTTGAAAAACTGTTTTTT. It specifies CASSPGQAVEKLFF. This chain uses TRBV18 with TRBJ1-4; D gene ambiguous. CDR3 length equals 14 residues. V was pared by 2 bases and J by 7 bases, with 11 bases between. The germline CDR1 and CDR2 sequences are KGHSH and LQKENI.

V and J are TRBV2 and TRBJ2-7; no clear D. Germline lookup yields CDR1 SNHLY and CDR2 FYNNEI. Trimming left V 4 bases short and J 5 bases short, with 9 bases between. The CDR3 extends over 12 amino acids. CDR3 in amino acids: CASSVQIHEQYF. The CDR3 coding sequence is TGTGCCAGCAGTGTTCAGATCCACGAGCAGTACTTC. Filled out from reference TRBV2 and TRBJ2-7, the complete variable domain reads EPEVTQTPSHQVTQMGQEVILRCVPISNHLYFYWYRQILGQKVEFLVSFYNNEISEKSEIFDDQFSVERPDGSNFTLKIRSTKLEDSAMYFCASSVQIHEQYFGPGTRLTVT.

The genes are TRBV12-3 or TRBV12-4 and TRBJ2-7; no definite D call. V was clipped by 8 bases and J by 3 bases, with 11 bases between them. The length of the CDR3 is 12 residues. The CDR3 DNA reads TGTGCCAGCCAGAATCCTCTCTACGAGCAGTACTTC. As protein: CASQNPLYEQYF.

This clonotype has only a few counts. In DNA, the CDR3 is TGTGCCAGCAGTTACATGGGGTCAGGGGCCAAAAACATTCAGTACTTC. Its translation is CASSYMGSGAKNIQYF. The chain recombines TRBV6-5 with TRBJ2-4; perhaps TRBD1 as D (5 bases). The CDR3 length is 16 residues. Germline CDR1 reads MNHEY; CDR2 reads SVGAGI. Trimming cost V 2 bases and J 1 base, with 12 bases left between them.

This clonotype was counted between two and nine times. This sequence joins TRBV10-3 and TRBJ1-2, with TRBD1 matching over 7 bases. The CDR3 extends over 13 amino acids. Germline V gene lookup returns CDR1 ENHRY and CDR2 SYGVKD. Germline trimming cut 6 bases from V and 3 bases from J; bases unmatched to any gene: 4. In nucleotides, the CDR3 is TGTGCCATCAGGACAGGGAGCGACTATGGCTACACCTTC. Translation gives CAIRTGSDYGYTF.

This clonotype showed up just a few times. This rearrangement joins TRBV7-3 to TRBJ2-5; D is unresolved. The CDR3 sequence is 13 residues long. Germline lookup yields CDR1 SGHTA and CDR2 FQGTGA. V lost 5 bases and J lost 4, with 11 bases in between. CDR3 residues: CASSITMVETQYF. CDR3 DNA: TGTGCCAGCAGCATCACGATGGTAGAGACCCAGTACTTC.

This clonotype was seen at least ten times. The chain carries TRBV9 and TRBJ2-5; 9 bases agree with TRBD2. The CDR3 is 15 residues long. The V gene end was trimmed by 2 bases and the J gene end by 5 bases; junction bases not matched to a gene: 7. Germline CDR1 SGDLS, CDR2 YYNGEE. The CDR3 loop reads CASSVLAGEMETQYF. The DNA for the CDR3 is TGTGCCAGCAGCGTCTTAGCGGGGGAGATGGAGACCCAGTACTTC.

In this sample, this clonotype turned up once. V is TRBV7-9 and J is TRBJ2-1, with TRBD2 identical over 9 bases. The ends lost 5 bases at V and 2 bases at J; junction bases unmatched: 4. Germline V gene lookup returns CDR1 SEHNR and CDR2 FQNEAQ (reference sequence). This CDR3 spans 15 amino acids. This CDR3 is CASSLIAGAYNEQFF. Here the CDR3 DNA reads TGTGCCAGCAGCCTAATAGCGGGGGCCTACAATGAGCAGTTCTTC.

This clonotype was seen a handful of times. This rearrangement joins TRBV12-5 to TRBJ2-3; 7 bases are shared with TRBD2. The germline CDR1 and CDR2 sequences are LGHNT and FRNRAP. The CDR3 totals 11 residues. V lost 4 bases, J lost 14 bases, and 6 bases stayed unmatched. The CDR3 bases are TGTGCTAGTGGTTCGGGGGGTTCTTTGTATTTT. Translated, it gives CASGSGGSLYF.

J is TRBJ2-1 and V is TRBV11-2; TRBD1 matches 10 bases. The CDR3 covers 13 residues. CDR1 and CDR2 (germline): SGHAT, FQNNGV. With V trimmed by 6 bases and J by 15 bases, 11 bases remained unmatched. The CDR3 coding sequence is TGTGCCAGCAGTCAAAGGGGGACAGGGGCAGGGTTCTTC. This encodes CASSQRGTGAGFF.

This clonotype was seen repeatedly, ten times or more. This chain connects TRBV5-1 to TRBJ2-1, with D unclear. Germline values: CDR1 SGHRS, CDR2 YFSETQ. There are 12 residues in the CDR3. V lost 4 bases to trimming and J lost 5 bases, with 7 bases between them. CDR3 DNA: TGCGCCAGCAGCCTGGCGGACAATGAGCAGTTCTTC. Amino acid sequence: CASSLADNEQFF.

This sequence joins TRBV29-1 and TRBJ2-2, with no clear D. The V end was cut by 2 bases, the J end by 7 bases, with 5 bases between. CDR1 is SQVTM, CDR2 ANQGSEA, per germline. CDR3 size: 11 residues. As DNA, the CDR3 is TGCAGCGTTGAATCGGTCGGGGAGCTGTTTTTT. The encoded protein is CSVESVGELFF.